This is a list of T cell receptor beta chains from one sample in a study of shared T cell receptors in the human thymus. The repertoire was sequenced with immunoSEQ multiplex PCR; TCRdb's copy has only in-frame clones and lacks some. The table has about 380,000 clones, 85% to 95% seen once; the top ten hold approximately 0.02%. Sequenced sample: thymocytes. All receptors derive from a human donor. CDR3s include the opening cysteine and the closing phenylalanine or tryptophan. A D gene is named only where the DNA matches it firmly. Clone size appears in some rows only: once, few, many, or a class for an expanded clone.

- | TRBJ2-1 | - | TRBV5-1 | CASSLADSTGTYNEQFF | TGCGCCAGCAGCTTGGCCGACAGCACGGGGACCTACAATGAGCAGTTCTTC
- | TRBJ2-7 | - | TRBV15 | CATSDGARLPYEQYF | TGTGCCACCTCGGACGGGGCGAGGCTCCCCTACGAGCAGTACTTC
- | TRBJ2-1 | TRBD2 | TRBV7-7 | CASSLTVAGARDNEQFF | TGTGCTAGCAGCTTAACGGTAGCGGGAGCTCGGGACAATGAGCAGTTCTTC
- | TRBJ2-3 | TRBD2 | TRBV6-1 | CASSEERRETTDTQYF | TGTGCCAGCAGTGAAGAGAGGCGGGAGACGACAGATACGCAGTATTTT
- | TRBJ2-1 | - | TRBV27 | CASSISRSSYNEQFF | TGTGCCAGCAGTATTAGCCGAAGCTCCTACAATGAGCAGTTCTTC
- | TRBJ2-3 | TRBD2 | TRBV11-2 | CASSRTSGRGTDTQYF | TGTGCCAGCAGCCGAACGAGCGGGAGGGGCACAGATACGCAGTATTTT
- | TRBJ2-7 | TRBD2 | TRBV30 | CAWSGPGLAGSYEQYF | TGTGCCTGGAGTGGACCGGGACTAGCCGGATCCTACGAGCAGTACTTC
- | TRBJ1-4 | TRBD1 | TRBV7-2 | CASSLEIGGGADEKLFF | TGTGCCAGCAGCTTAGAGATAGGAGGGGGCGCCGATGAAAAACTGTTTTTT
once | TRBJ1-2 | TRBD1 | TRBV5-4 | CASSPLTGWWKKLANYGYTF | TGTGCCAGCAGCCCATTGACAGGGTGGTGGAAAAAGTTAGCTAACTATGGCTACACCTTC
- | TRBJ2-3 | TRBD2 | TRBV28 | CASRGTSHTDTQYF | TGTGCCAGCAGGGGGACTAGCCACACAGATACGCAGTATTTT
- | TRBJ1-4 | TRBD1 | TRBV4-1 | CASSQTGPRGEKLFF | TGCGCCAGCAGCCAGACAGGGCCAAGGGGTGAAAAACTGTTTTTT
once | TRBJ1-1 | - | TRBV5-1 | CASSDAGANTEAFF | TGCGCCAGCAGCGACGCGGGGGCGAACACTGAAGCTTTCTTT
once | TRBJ2-7 | - | TRBV5-1 | CASSPKVAGRYEQYF | TGCGCCAGCAGCCCGAAAGTAGCAGGGAGGTACGAGCAGTACTTC
- | TRBJ2-5 | TRBD2 | TRBV4-1 | CASSQARGAGRGETQYF | TGCGCCAGCAGCCAGGCCCGCGGAGCGGGAAGGGGAGAGACCCAGTACTTC
- | TRBJ2-1 | TRBD1 | TRBV28 | CASSLQGVNEQFF | TGTGCCAGCAGTCTTCAGGGGGTCAATGAGCAGTTCTTC